The 19 T cell receptor beta chains below all came from one sample that was sequenced in a study of blood T cell repertoires in COVID-19. Produced via immunoSEQ multiplex PCR; TCRdb's table is partial and in-frame only. The repertoire holds fewer than 300,000 clones, around 90% seen once, with 4% in the top ten. Sequenced input: peripheral blood. All receptors come from a man between 60 and 75 years old who had recovered from COVID-19.

This chain links TRBV5-6 with TRBJ2-7; TRBD1 matches at 8 bases. Unmatched junction bases numbered 13, after V lost 0 bases and J lost 5 bases. Germline CDR1 is SGHDT and CDR2 is YYEEEE. The CDR3 covers 17 residues. The CDR3 region is CASSLAGQGRGLDEQYF. The CDR3 DNA reads as TGTGCCAGCAGCTTGGCCGGCCAAGGCAGGGGGCTGGACGAGCAGTACTTC.

The chain employs TRBV18 and TRBJ2-2; D gene uncertain. The CDR3 is made up of 15 amino acids. The V and J ends lost 2 bases and 5 bases respectively, with 12 bases between them. The germline V gene has CDR1 KGHSH and CDR2 LQKENI. For the CDR3, the DNA is TGTGCCAGCTCACCAGAATCAATACTGACCGGGGAGCTGTTTTTT. Residues: CASSPESILTGELFF.

This clone was observed a single time. V is TRBV5-1 and J is TRBJ2-7, with 7 nucleotides matching TRBD2. CDR3 length: 16 residues. Trimming at V came to 2 bases and at J to 0 bases, leaving 8 bases not matched to a gene. Germline V gives CDR1 SGHRS, CDR2 YFSETQ. Written as DNA, the CDR3 is TGCGCCAGCAGCTTACAGCGGGGAGTGAGCTCCTACGAGCAGTACTTC. This gives the protein CASSLQRGVSSYEQYF.

The chain is built from TRBV4-2 and TRBJ2-5; D is undetermined. Trimming left V 4 bases short and J 5 bases short, with 17 bases between. Germline V gene sequence: CDR1 LGHNA, CDR2 YNFKEQ. The CDR3 is made up of 15 amino acids. CDR3 sequence: CASSPALSFGETQYF. The CDR3 DNA reads TGTGCCAGCAGCCCCGCTTTGTCCTTTGGCGAGACCCAGTACTTC.

The rearrangement uses TRBV4-2 and TRBJ1-2; the D is unclear. V lost 0 bases and J 8 bases, leaving 22 bases between the germline ends. This CDR3 is 17 amino acids long. Per germline, CDR1 LGHNA and CDR2 YNFKEQ. CDR3 DNA: TGTGCCAGCAGCCAAGAATTACGGACCTATGCGGGTACCGGCTACACCTTC. This translates into CASSQELRTYAGTGYTF.

CDR3 region: CASSVALIASEQFF. CDR3 sequence (DNA): TGTGCCAGCAGCGTAGCTCTTATTGCGTCTGAGCAGTTCTTC. V and J are TRBV9 and TRBJ2-1; D not certain. This CDR3 region has 14 residues. Germline CDR1 reads SGDLS; CDR2 reads YYNGEE. V lost 0 bases, J lost 9 bases, and 13 bases lay in between.

The chain uses TRBV21-1 and TRBJ1-3; TRBD1 is the table's D call, not checked against the DNA. TRBV21-1 is termed a pseudogene. This CDR3 region has 13 residues. CDR3 in amino acids: CASRDRGGNTIYF. CDR3 nucleotides: TGTGCCAGCCGGGACAGGGGTGGAAACACCATATATTTT.

The chain is built from TRBV28 and TRBJ1-2; 7 nucleotides agree with TRBD1. Germline CDR1 is MDHEN and CDR2 is SYDVKM. Germline trimming cut 8 bases from V and 7 bases from J; bases unmatched to any gene: 7. The CDR3 is 12 amino acids. Here the CDR3 DNA reads TGTGCCAGCCGCGGGACAGTAGGTGGCTACACCTTC. Its protein product is CASRGTVGGYTF.

This chain connects TRBV19 to TRBJ1-1; TRBD1 might be the D (5 bases). Looked up from germline, CDR1 is LNHDA and CDR2 is SQIVND (reference sequence). The CDR3 spans 15 residues. V lost 5 bases to trimming and J lost 0 bases, with 13 bases between them. The CDR3 coding sequence is TGTGCCAGTAGTCGACAGCCGGGCATGAACACTGAAGCTTTCTTT. Translated: CASSRQPGMNTEAFF.

The chain is built from TRBV19 and TRBJ1-4; 7 bases align to TRBD1. Germline CDR1 is LNHDA and CDR2 is SQIVND (reference sequence). Losses at the gene ends were 6 bases for V and 0 bases for J; bases not matched to a gene: 7. The CDR3 runs 16 residues. CDR3 sequence: CASRDLGTATNEKLFF. The CDR3 coding sequence is TGTGCCAGTAGAGACCTGGGGACAGCAACTAATGAAAAACTGTTTTTT.

The J gene is TRBJ2-5, the V gene TRBV6-5; 8 bases map to TRBD1. The trim removed 6 bases at V and 9 bases at J, leaving 9 bases unmatched. Germline CDR1 and CDR2: MNHEY and SVGAGI. The CDR3 sequence is 13 residues long. In DNA form, the CDR3 reads TGTGCCAGCAGACGTGACAGGGGTGGACCCCAGTACTTC. This encodes CASRRDRGGPQYF.

J is TRBJ1-4 and V is TRBV5-1; TRBD1 matches 9 bases. The junction had 3 bases not matched to a gene; V was cut back by 4 bases and J by 5 bases. The CDR3 has 14 amino acids. The germline gives CDR1 SGHRS, CDR2 YFSETQ. The CDR3: CASSQGQGNEKLFF. The CDR3 nucleotides are TGCGCCAGCAGCCAGGGACAGGGAAATGAAAAACTGTTTTTT.

The rearrangement joins TRBV11-3 to TRBJ1-5; 7 bases are shared with TRBD1. Per the germline V gene, CDR1 is SGHNT and CDR2 is YENEEA. The CDR3 runs to 15 residues. The V segment lost 7 bases and the J segment 0 bases; nucleotides outside the gene matches: 6. The CDR3 DNA sequence: TGTGCCAGCACCATACAGGGGTTTAGCAATCAGCCCCAGCATTTT. This gives the protein CASTIQGFSNQPQHF. The whole variable domain, filled in from reference TRBV11-3 and TRBJ1-5, reads EAGVVQSPRYKIIEKKQPVAFWCNPISGHNTLYWYLQNLGQGPELLIRYENEEAVDDSQLPKDRFSAERLKGVDSTLKIQPAELGDSAVYLCASTIQGFSNQPQHFGDGTRLSIL.

This clone was counted a single time. V usage is TRBV19 and J usage is TRBJ1-1; maybe TRBD1 (5 bases). From germline, CDR1 is LNHDA and CDR2 SQIVND (reference sequence). The CDR3 has 14 amino acids. Trimming left V 1 base short and J 4 bases short, with 10 bases between. Here the CDR3 DNA reads TGTGCCAGTAGTATAGGGAAGGGGCTCACTGAAGCTTTCTTT. Its protein is CASSIGKGLTEAFF.

The chain has TRBV5-1 and TRBJ1-3, with a possible D match to TRBD1 (5 bases). With 2 bases removed from V and 1 base from J, the gap between germline ends came to 7 bases. The CDR3 consists of 14 residues. Germline V gene sequence: CDR1 SGHRS, CDR2 YFSETQ. The CDR3 region is CASSFDRSGNTIYF. CDR3 coding DNA: TGCGCCAGCAGCTTCGACAGATCTGGAAACACCATATATTTT.

About this clone: The junction differs from germline at one of its ends, possibly a read error. V gene TRBV2 combines with J gene TRBJ1-3, with TRBD1 matching 9 bases. From germline, CDR1 is SNHLY and CDR2 FYNNEI. The length of the CDR3 is 9 residues. The CDR3 protein is CASYGTGWF. The DNA of the CDR3 is TGTGCCAGCTACGGGACAGGGTGGTTT. The whole variable domain, remainder taken from reference TRBV2 and TRBJ1-3, is EPEVTQTPSHQVTQMGQEVILRCVPISNHLYFYWYRQILGQKVEFLVSFYNNEISEKSEIFDDQFSVERPDGSNFTLKIRSTKLEDSAMYFCASYGTGWFGEGSWLTVV.

The rearrangement links TRBV5-1 to TRBJ2-3; 7 nucleotides line up with TRBD1. Germline loops: CDR1 SGHRS, CDR2 YFSETQ. The CDR3 consists of 15 residues. J lost 1 base, V lost 0 bases, and 2 bases had no gene match. The CDR3, as DNA: TGCGCCAGCAGCTTGGAAGGGGGCCGCACAGATACGCAGTATTTT. Translating it yields CASSLEGGRTDTQYF.

The J gene is TRBJ2-5, the V gene TRBV7-2; 8 bases agree with TRBD2. CDR3 length equals 15 residues. V dropped 6 bases and J dropped 5; count of bases not matched to a gene: 11. Germline CDR1 and CDR2: SGHTA and FQGNSA. CDR3 in amino acids: CASSLIAGRGETQYF. The CDR3 DNA is TGTGCCAGCAGTCTCATAGCGGGGCGGGGGGAGACCCAGTACTTC.

Here the CDR3 reads CASAELGQGSYNEQFF. The CDR3 region has the DNA TGTGCCAGCGCAGAGCTCGGACAGGGGTCCTACAATGAGCAGTTCTTC. The chain links TRBV27 to TRBJ2-1; the match to TRBD1 covers 9 bases. The ends lost 8 bases at V and 1 base at J; junction bases unmatched: 9. The CDR3 runs to 16 residues. Germline loops: CDR1 MNHEY, CDR2 SMNVEV (reference sequence).